Below, 21 T cell receptor beta chains from the same sample are listed, as sequenced in a study of T-cell reconstitution after alpha-beta-depleted transplantation in children. The authors prepared the TCRbeta library with unique molecular identifiers. TCRdb ran MiXCR on the PCR reads and lists one entry per CDR3 protein. The sample lists around 200,000 distinct CDR3 sequences, more than 15% occurring once. Here the sequenced sample was PBMCs, mostly from graft donor cells, taken 360 days after TCRalphabeta/CD19-depleted stem cell transplant. These TCRs come from a male patient aged 2-10 years who had a stem cell transplant for acute lymphoblastic leukemia, so the T cells may come from the graft donor.

The chain is built from TRBV11-2 and TRBJ2-5; TRBD1 aligns across 10 bases. Trimming removed 5 bases from V and 7 bases from J; junction bases left unmatched: 16. Germline V gene lookup returns CDR1 SGHAT and CDR2 FQNNGV. The CDR3 totals 17 residues. The CDR3 region is CASSDRPGTGVGGTQYF. CDR3 in DNA: TGTGCCAGCAGCGATCGTCCCGGGACAGGGGTGGGTGGGACCCAGTACTTC.

The genes are TRBV5-5 and TRBJ2-7, with D maybe TRBD1 (8 bases). Trimming stripped 5 bases from V and 1 base from J, with 13 bases between. In germline, CDR1 is SGHKS, CDR2 YYEKEE (reference sequence). CDR3 length: 14 residues. The CDR3 loop is CASRKQGGSYEQYF. CDR3 bases: TGTGCCAGCAGAAAACAGGGGGGGTCCTACGAGCAGTACTTC. Filled out from reference TRBV5-5 and TRBJ2-7, the complete variable domain reads DAGVTQSPTHLIKTRGQQVTLRCSPISGHKSVSWYQQVLGQGPQFIFQYYEKEERGRGNFPDRFSARQFPNYSSELNVNALLLGDSALYLCASRKQGGSYEQYFGPGTRLTVT.

This clonotype was seen more than once but under ten times. The CDR3 bases are TGTGCCAGCAGCTTACTAGCTAGCGGGATACTTACCTACGAGCAGTACTTC. Translating it yields CASSLLASGILTYEQYF. The gene calls are TRBV7-2 and TRBJ2-7; TRBD2 matches 9 bases. J lost 2 bases, V lost 2 bases, and 10 bases had no gene match. The CDR3 loop spans 17 amino acids. Germline V gene sequence: CDR1 SGHTA, CDR2 FQGNSA.

This chain connects TRBV30 to TRBJ2-7, with D unresolved. V was shortened by 0 bases and J by 0 bases, with 12 bases between the two germline ends. Germline V gene data show CDR1 as GTSNPN and CDR2 as SVGIG (reference sequence). The CDR3 is made up of 15 amino acids. In DNA, the CDR3 is TGTGCCTGGAGTGTAGCCTGGAGTACCTCCTACGAGCAGTACTTC. This codes for CAWSVAWSTSYEQYF.

This clonotype was detected a few times. The gene calls are TRBV5-6 and TRBJ2-7; no clear D gene. The germline CDR1 and CDR2 sequences are SGHDT and YYEEEE. The CDR3 has 14 amino acids. Trimming took off 0 bases at V and 3 bases at J, with 10 bases between the two ends. The CDR3 DNA is TGTGCCAGCAGCTTGGGCGAGCACCTCTACGAGCAGTACTTC. It specifies CASSLGEHLYEQYF.

The J gene is TRBJ2-5, the V gene TRBV18; 10 nucleotides line up with TRBD1. V lost 5 bases to trimming and J lost 7 bases; unmatched junction nucleotides: 10. CDR3 length: 15 amino acids. Per germline, CDR1 KGHSH and CDR2 LQKENI. CDR3 sequence reads: CASSTGTGEFGTQYF. The CDR3 bases are TGTGCCAGCTCAACCGGGACAGGGGAGTTCGGGACCCAGTACTTC.

V usage is TRBV12-3 or TRBV12-4 and J usage is TRBJ2-7; D gene uncertain. The CDR3 spans 13 residues. Trimming stripped 1 base from V and 6 bases from J, with 10 bases between. CDR3 in amino acids: CASSLDSSVEQYF. CDR3 nucleotide sequence: TGTGCCAGCAGTTTAGACAGCTCTGTCGAGCAGTACTTC.

V is TRBV7-7 and J is TRBJ2-2, with D uncertain. Germline V gene data show CDR1 as SSHAT and CDR2 as FNYEAQ (reference sequence). V dropped 3 bases and J dropped 1 base, with 3 bases sitting between them. CDR3 size: 13 residues. Here the CDR3 reads CASSFRNTGELFF. The CDR3 region has the DNA TGTGCCAGCAGCTTTCGGAACACCGGGGAGCTGTTTTTT.

This clonotype was seen repeatedly, ten times or more. The chain carries TRBV11-2 and TRBJ2-7; the D is unclear. The germline gives CDR1 SGHAT, CDR2 FQNNGV. V lost 8 bases to trimming and J lost 0 bases, with 17 bases between them. This CDR3 contains 15 residues. The CDR3 nucleotides are TGTGCCAGCCACTCACGACTCGGTCGCTCCTACGAGCAGTACTTC. Protein product: CASHSRLGRSYEQYF.

This clonotype was observed a few times. J is TRBJ2-7 and V is TRBV29-1; 8 bases map to TRBD1. The germline CDR1 and CDR2 sequences are SQVTM and ANQGSEA. The CDR3 is 13 amino acids. V lost 7 bases, J lost 2 bases, and 7 bases stayed unmatched. DNA of the CDR3: TGCAGCGCAAACCACAGGGGGGCCTACGAGCAGTACTTC. Translated: CSANHRGAYEQYF.

This clonotype came up a few times. The chain carries TRBV13 and TRBJ2-7; the match to TRBD1 covers 11 bases. Germline lookup yields CDR1 PRHDT and CDR2 FYEKMQ (reference sequence). The ends lost 5 bases at V and 1 base at J; junction bases unmatched: 7. This CDR3 contains 16 residues. The DNA of the CDR3 is TGTGCCAGCAGCCCTTTCGGACAGGGGGCTTCCTACGAGCAGTACTTC. Its translation: CASSPFGQGASYEQYF.

The chain combines TRBV3-1 with TRBJ1-1, with 8 bases fitting TRBD1. The V and J ends lost 3 bases and 7 bases, in that order; junction bases with no gene match: 10. The CDR3 length is 15 residues. Germline assignment: CDR1 LGHDT and CDR2 YNNKEL (reference sequence). The CDR3 bases are TGTGCCAGCAGCCAGGGGGGGACAGGCCGCGGTGAAGCTTTCTTT. Protein product: CASSQGGTGRGEAFF.

The chain joins TRBV10-3 to TRBJ1-3; D is ambiguous. Germline V lookup: CDR1 ENHRY, CDR2 SYGVKD. V was shortened by 8 bases and J by 4 bases, with 12 bases between the two germline ends. The CDR3 spans 13 residues. Here the CDR3 reads CAISGGGGNTIYF. CDR3 DNA sequence: TGTGCCATCTCAGGCGGCGGAGGAAACACCATATATTTT.

The chain couples TRBV7-2 to TRBJ2-1, with 7 bases lining up with TRBD1. The germline gives CDR1 SGHTA, CDR2 FQGNSA. Trimming at V came to 1 base and at J to 5 bases, leaving 5 bases not matched to a gene. The CDR3 runs 15 residues. Here the CDR3 DNA reads TGTGCCAGCAGCTTAGGGGGGACAGTAGACAATGAGCAGTTCTTC. This sequence encodes CASSLGGTVDNEQFF.

This clonotype was seen at least ten times. The rearrangement uses TRBV24-1 and TRBJ2-1; D uncertain. CDR1 and CDR2 (germline): KGHDR, SFDVKD. CDR3 length: 15 amino acids. The ends were cut back, 0 bases at V and 4 bases at J, with 9 bases in the middle. The CDR3 reads CATSDLGELYNEQFF. The CDR3 DNA reads as TGTGCCACCAGTGATTTGGGAGAGTTGTACAATGAGCAGTTCTTC.

This clonotype was counted a few times. The rearrangement uses TRBV5-1 and TRBJ2-7; TRBD1 is a possible D gene (7 bases). Trimming cost V 0 bases and J 2 bases, with 12 bases left between them. The CDR3 is 15 residues long. Germline V CDR1 and CDR2: SGHRS, YFSETQ. The CDR3 sequence: CASSLAAGTAYEQYF. The CDR3 bases are TGCGCCAGCAGCTTGGCCGCGGGGACAGCCTACGAGCAGTACTTC.

This clonotype was counted between two and nine times. The J gene is TRBJ1-5, the V gene TRBV15; D gene uncertain. The V gene lost 0 bases and the J gene lost 5 bases, with 8 bases spanning the gap. Germline V gene lookup returns CDR1 LNHNV and CDR2 YYDKDF (reference sequence). This CDR3 has 14 residues. The CDR3 is CATSRDPGHQPQHF. Written as DNA, the CDR3 is TGTGCCACCAGCAGAGATCCCGGCCATCAGCCCCAGCATTTT.

The V and J genes are TRBV7-9 and TRBJ1-2; D is ambiguous. CDR3 size: 13 residues. Germline loops: CDR1 SEHNR, CDR2 FQNEAQ (reference sequence). V was clipped by 0 bases and J by 8 bases, with 10 bases between them. CDR3 residues: CASSLAGSEGYTF. In DNA, the CDR3 is TGTGCCAGCAGCTTAGCAGGGTCGGAGGGCTACACCTTC.

This clonotype has only a few counts. The rearrangement uses TRBV2 and TRBJ2-1; 11 bases map to TRBD2. Germline V gives CDR1 SNHLY, CDR2 FYNNEI. Trimming at V came to 2 bases and at J to 6 bases, leaving 3 bases not matched to a gene. The CDR3 consists of 15 residues. CDR3 loop: CASSEIAGGLNEQFF. CDR3 nucleotides: TGTGCCAGCAGTGAAATAGCGGGGGGGCTCAATGAGCAGTTCTTC.

V and J are TRBV29-1 and TRBJ2-5; weak D call: TRBD1 (6 bases). Between the trimmed V and J ends, which lost 0 bases and 5 bases, there was a span of 10 bases. Germline CDR1 SQVTM, CDR2 ANQGSEA. The CDR3 spans 13 residues. The CDR3 bases are TGCAGCGTTGAAGAAAGGGGGAGCGAGACCCAGTACTTC. It specifies CSVEERGSETQYF.

The chain has TRBV6-2 or TRBV6-3 and TRBJ2-7, with D maybe TRBD2 (6 bases). Germline-derived CDR1 and CDR2 are MNHEY and SVGEGT. This CDR3 has 16 residues. V lost 4 bases, J lost 0 bases, and 16 bases lay in between. As DNA, the CDR3 is TGTGCCAGCAGTTTCGCCAGGACCGGGAGCTCCTACGAGCAGTACTTC. Encoded protein: CASSFARTGSSYEQYF.